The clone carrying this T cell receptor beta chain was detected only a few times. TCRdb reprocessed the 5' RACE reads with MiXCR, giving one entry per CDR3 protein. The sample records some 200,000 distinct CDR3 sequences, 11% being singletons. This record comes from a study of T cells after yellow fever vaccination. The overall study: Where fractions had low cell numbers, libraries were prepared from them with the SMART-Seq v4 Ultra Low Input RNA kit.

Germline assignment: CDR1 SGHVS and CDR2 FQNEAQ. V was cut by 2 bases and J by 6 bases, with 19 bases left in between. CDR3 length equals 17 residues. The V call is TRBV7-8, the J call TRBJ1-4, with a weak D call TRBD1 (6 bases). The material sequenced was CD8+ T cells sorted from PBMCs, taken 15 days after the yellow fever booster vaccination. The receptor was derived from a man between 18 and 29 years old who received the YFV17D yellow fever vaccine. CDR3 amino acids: CASSLLRGLVGDEKLFF. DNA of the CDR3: TGTGCCAGCAGCTTACTCAGGGGTCTGGTAGGGGATGAAAAACTGTTTTTT.